This T cell receptor beta chain was recorded in a study of cytomegalovirus exposure and HLA in healthy donors. Overall study findings and caveats: Sequences of the TCR beta chain were said to predict the HLA-A and HLA-B alleles of most subjects accurately. Previous analysis showed most TCR beta V segments were productive about 87% or about 30% of the time.

The PCR ran on 60 Vbeta and 13 Jbeta primers. The assay was immunoSEQ multiplex PCR, and TCRdb's table has in-frame clones only and misses some. The table shows roughly 120,000 clones, with over 75% occurring only once. The sample holds a few counts of this clone. Antigen unknown. What was sequenced was PBMCs. This clonotype was obtained from a human donor in good health.

The CDR3 spells CASSEEQNTEAFF. CDR3 in DNA: TGTGCCAGCAGTGAAGAACAGAACACTGAAGCTTTCTTT. The chain joins TRBV2 to TRBJ1-1; D gene uncertain. The germline V and J ends were trimmed by 1 base and 1 base, with 4 bases remaining between them. Germline V gene lookup returns CDR1 SNHLY and CDR2 FYNNEI. The CDR3 contains 13 residues.